This TCR beta chain originates from a study of CD8+ T cells in alopecia areata. This clone came up a few times. Additional DNA sequences in this sample encode the identical CDR3. Extraction of RNA preceded its reverse transcription into cDNA, which served as the sequencing template. Measured with immunoSEQ multiplex PCR; TCRdb has only the in-frame clones, and not every one. The sample yields roughly 150,000 clones, about 53% seen once. The ends were cut back, 2 bases at V and 4 bases at J, with 6 bases in the middle. The CDR3 runs to 11 residues. Germline V gene data show CDR1 as GTSNPN and CDR2 as SVGIG (reference sequence). A FACSAria was used to sort CD4+ and CD8+ T cells. These cells came from PBMCs.

The gene calls are TRBV30 and TRBJ2-7, with no clear D. The specimen comprised CD8+ T cells sorted from blood, sampled at week 0. This clonotype originated in a human donor with alopecia areata. In nucleotides, the CDR3 is TGTGCCTGGAGTCTTGGGTACGAGCAGTACTTC. Protein sequence: CAWSLGYEQYF. Drawing the rest from reference TRBV30 and TRBJ2-7, the complete variable domain is SQTIHQWPATLVQPVGSPLSLECTVEGTSNPNLYWYRQAAGRGLQLLFYSVGIGQISSEVPQNLSASRPQDRQFILSSKKLLLSDSGFYLCAWSLGYEQYFGPGTRLTVT.